This T cell receptor (beta chain) was sequenced for a study of OX40 agonist ivuxolimab in advanced cancers. The protocol was immunoSEQ multiplex PCR, while the TCRdb copy is restricted to in-frame clones and leaves out a portion. This sample has around 69,000 clones, with almost 90% found just once. The V end was cut by 2 bases, the J end by 0 bases, with 8 bases between. CDR1 SGHNT and CDR2 YYREEE come from the germline V gene (reference sequence). This CDR3 is 15 amino acids long. This sequence joins TRBV5-4 and TRBJ2-2, with no clear D. The TCR originated in an adult with an advanced solid tumor such as melanoma, head and neck, liver or kidney cancer. Sequencing used CD4+ or CD8+ T cells sorted from blood, obtained in a trial of the OX40 agonist ivuxolimab. CDR3 region: CASSFPSANTGELFF. The CDR3 DNA reads as TGTGCCAGCAGCTTTCCCAGCGCGAACACCGGGGAGCTGTTTTTT.